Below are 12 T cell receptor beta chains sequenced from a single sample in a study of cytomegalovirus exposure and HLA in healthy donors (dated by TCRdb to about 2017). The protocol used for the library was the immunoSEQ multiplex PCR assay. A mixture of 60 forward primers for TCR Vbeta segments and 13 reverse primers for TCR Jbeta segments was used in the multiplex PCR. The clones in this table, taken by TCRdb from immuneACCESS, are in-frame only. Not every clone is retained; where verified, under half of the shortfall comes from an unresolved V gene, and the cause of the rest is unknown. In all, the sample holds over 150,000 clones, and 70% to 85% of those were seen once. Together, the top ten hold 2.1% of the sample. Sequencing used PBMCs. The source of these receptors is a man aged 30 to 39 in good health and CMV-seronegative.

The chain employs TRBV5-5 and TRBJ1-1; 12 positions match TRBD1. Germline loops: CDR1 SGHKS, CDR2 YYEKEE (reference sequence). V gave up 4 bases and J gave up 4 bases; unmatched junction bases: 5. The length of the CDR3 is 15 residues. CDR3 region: CASSLGTGGFTEAFF. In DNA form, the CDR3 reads TGTGCCAGCAGCCTAGGGACAGGGGGCTTCACTGAAGCTTTCTTT.

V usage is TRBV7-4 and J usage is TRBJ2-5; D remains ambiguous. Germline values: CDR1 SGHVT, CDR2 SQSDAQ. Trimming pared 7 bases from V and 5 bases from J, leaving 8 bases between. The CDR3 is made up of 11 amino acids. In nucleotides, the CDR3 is TGTGCCAGCACAATCAGGGAGACCCAGTACTTC. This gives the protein CASTIRETQYF. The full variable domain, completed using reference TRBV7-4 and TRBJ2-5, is GAGVSQSPRYKVAKRGRDVALRCDSISGHVTLYWYRQTLGQGSEVLTYSQSDAQRDKSGRPSGRFSAERPERSVSTLKIQRTEQGDSAVYLCASTIRETQYFGPGTRLLVL.

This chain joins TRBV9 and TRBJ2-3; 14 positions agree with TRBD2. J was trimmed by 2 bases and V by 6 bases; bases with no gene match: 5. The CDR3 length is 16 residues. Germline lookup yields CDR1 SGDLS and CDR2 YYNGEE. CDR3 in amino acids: CASTGLAGGPTDTQYF. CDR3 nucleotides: TGTGCCAGCACCGGACTAGCGGGGGGCCCCACAGATACGCAGTATTTT.

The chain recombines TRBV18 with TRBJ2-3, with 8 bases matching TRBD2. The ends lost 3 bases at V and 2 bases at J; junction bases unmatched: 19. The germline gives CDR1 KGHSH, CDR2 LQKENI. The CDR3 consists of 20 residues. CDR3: CASSPLGEAGVLSTTDTQYF. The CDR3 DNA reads TGTGCCAGCTCACCTCTCGGAGAAGCGGGGGTCCTCTCTACCACAGATACGCAGTATTTT.

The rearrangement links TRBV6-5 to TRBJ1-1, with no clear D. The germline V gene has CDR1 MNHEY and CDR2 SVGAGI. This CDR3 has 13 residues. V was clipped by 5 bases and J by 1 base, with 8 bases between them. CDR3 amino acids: CASSQVENTEAFF. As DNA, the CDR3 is TGTGCCAGCAGTCAGGTAGAGAACACTGAAGCTTTCTTT.

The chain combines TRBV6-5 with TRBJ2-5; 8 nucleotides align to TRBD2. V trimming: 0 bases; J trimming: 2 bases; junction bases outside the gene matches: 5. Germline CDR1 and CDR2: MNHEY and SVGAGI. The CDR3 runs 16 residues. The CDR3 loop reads CASSYSIAGIQETQYF. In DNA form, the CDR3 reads TGTGCCAGCAGTTACTCGATAGCGGGGATACAAGAGACCCAGTACTTC.

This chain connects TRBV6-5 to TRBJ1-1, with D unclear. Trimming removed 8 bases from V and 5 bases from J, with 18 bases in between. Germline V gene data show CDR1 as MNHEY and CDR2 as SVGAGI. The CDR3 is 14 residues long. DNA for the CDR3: TGTGCCAGCTCTCAACAAGCCGGGTTAACTGAAGCTTTCTTT. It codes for CASSQQAGLTEAFF.

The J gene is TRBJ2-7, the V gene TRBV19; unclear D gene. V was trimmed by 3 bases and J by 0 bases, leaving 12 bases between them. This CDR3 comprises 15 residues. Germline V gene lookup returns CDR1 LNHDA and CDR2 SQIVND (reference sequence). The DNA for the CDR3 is TGTGCCAGTAGTATGCCCAAGTTTAGCTCCTACGAGCAGTACTTC. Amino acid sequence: CASSMPKFSSYEQYF.

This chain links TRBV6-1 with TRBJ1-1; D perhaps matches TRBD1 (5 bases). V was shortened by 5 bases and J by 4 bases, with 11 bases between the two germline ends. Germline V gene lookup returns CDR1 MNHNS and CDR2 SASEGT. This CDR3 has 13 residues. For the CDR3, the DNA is TGTGCCAGCAGTCTGGGGCGCGGCACTGAAGCTTTCTTT. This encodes CASSLGRGTEAFF.

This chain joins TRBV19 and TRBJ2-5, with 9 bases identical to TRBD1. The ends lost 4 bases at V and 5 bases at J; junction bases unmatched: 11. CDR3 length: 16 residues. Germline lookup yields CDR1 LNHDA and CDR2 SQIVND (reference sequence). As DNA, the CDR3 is TGTGCCAGTAGTACCTTTTACAGGGGGCCGGGGGAGACCCAGTACTTC. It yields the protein CASSTFYRGPGETQYF.

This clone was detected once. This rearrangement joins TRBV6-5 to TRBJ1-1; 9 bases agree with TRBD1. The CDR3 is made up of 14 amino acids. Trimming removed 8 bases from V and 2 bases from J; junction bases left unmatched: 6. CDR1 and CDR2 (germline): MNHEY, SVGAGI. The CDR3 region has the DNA TGTGCCAGCGGACTGACAGGGGGAAACACTGAAGCTTTCTTT. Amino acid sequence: CASGLTGGNTEAFF.

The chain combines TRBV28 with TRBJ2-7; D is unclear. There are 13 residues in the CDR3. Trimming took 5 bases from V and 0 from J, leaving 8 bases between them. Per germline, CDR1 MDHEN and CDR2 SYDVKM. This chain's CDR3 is CASSLSPSYEQYF. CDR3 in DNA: TGTGCCAGCAGTCTCTCCCCCTCCTACGAGCAGTACTTC.